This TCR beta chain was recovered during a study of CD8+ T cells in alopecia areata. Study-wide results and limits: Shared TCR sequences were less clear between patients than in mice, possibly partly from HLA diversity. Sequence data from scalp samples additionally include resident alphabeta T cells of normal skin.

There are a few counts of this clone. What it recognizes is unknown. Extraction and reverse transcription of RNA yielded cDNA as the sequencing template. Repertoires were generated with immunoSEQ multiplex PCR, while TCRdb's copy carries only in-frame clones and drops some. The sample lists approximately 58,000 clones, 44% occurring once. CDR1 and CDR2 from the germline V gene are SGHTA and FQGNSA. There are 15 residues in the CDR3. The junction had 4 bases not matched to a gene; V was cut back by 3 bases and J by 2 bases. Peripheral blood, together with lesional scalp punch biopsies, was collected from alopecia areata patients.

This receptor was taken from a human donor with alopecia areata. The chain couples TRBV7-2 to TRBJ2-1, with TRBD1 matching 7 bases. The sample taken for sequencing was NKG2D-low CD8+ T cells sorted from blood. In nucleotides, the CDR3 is TGTGCCAGCAGCTTCCGGGACAGTCCCTACAATGAGCAGTTCTTC. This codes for CASSFRDSPYNEQFF.